Following are 8 T cell receptor beta chains from one sample sequenced in a study of CD8+ T cells in alopecia areata. RNA extraction and reverse transcription yielded cDNA as sequencing template. Only in-frame clones appear in the TCRdb table, and some are missing; sequencing was by immunoSEQ multiplex PCR. The sample has around 140,000 clones, around 51% seen once. The input for sequencing was CD4+ T cells sorted from blood, taken at week 0. The receptor set was obtained from a human donor with alopecia areata.

This chain links TRBV25-1 with TRBJ2-7; D possibly uses TRBD1 or TRBD2 (5 bases each). The CDR3 totals 17 residues. Looked up from germline, CDR1 is MGHDK and CDR2 is SYGVNS. Trimming pared 3 bases from V and 0 bases from J, leaving 18 bases between. The CDR3 is CASSDEGALGSSYEQYF. The CDR3 nucleotides read TGTGCCAGCAGTGACGAAGGGGCACTAGGGTCCTCCTACGAGCAGTACTTC.

The gene calls are TRBV29-1 and TRBJ2-3; D may be TRBD2 (6 bases). CDR3 length: 13 amino acids. Germline V CDR1 and CDR2: SQVTM, ANQGSEA. V was trimmed by 3 bases and J by 4 bases, leaving 11 bases between them. CDR3 residues: CSVDIGRSDTQYF. In DNA form, the CDR3 reads TGCAGCGTTGATATCGGGAGATCAGATACGCAGTATTTT.

This clone came up a few times. The CDR3 sequence is CSVWQGVSGELFF. DNA of the CDR3: TGCAGCGTATGGCAGGGGGTATCCGGGGAGCTGTTTTTT. The chain carries TRBV29-1 and TRBJ2-2, with 7 nucleotides matching TRBD1. Germline V CDR1 and CDR2: SQVTM, ANQGSEA. The V and J ends lost 6 bases and 6 bases, in that order; junction bases with no gene match: 7. The CDR3 is made up of 13 amino acids.

This clone was counted between two and nine times. The chain joins TRBV7-2 to TRBJ1-2; the D is unclear. Looked up from germline, CDR1 is SGHTA and CDR2 is FQGNSA. The CDR3 length is 13 residues. V was cut by 5 bases and J by 2 bases, with 9 bases left in between. This chain's CDR3 is CASSPNNNYGYTF. CDR3 nucleotide sequence: TGTGCCAGCAGCCCTAACAACAACTATGGCTACACCTTC.

The chain uses TRBV27 and TRBJ2-3, with TRBD2 matching over 7 bases. Germline V gene sequence: CDR1 MNHEY, CDR2 SMNVEV (reference sequence). The CDR3 sequence is 15 residues long. After removal of 6 bases from V and 0 bases from J, the junction contained 6 bases not matched to a gene. CDR3 bases: TGTGCCAGCAGCAACCCTAGCGGTAGCACAGATACGCAGTATTTT. This sequence encodes CASSNPSGSTDTQYF.

This clone occurred once. The rearrangement links TRBV20-1 to TRBJ1-2; unclear D gene. This CDR3 is 11 amino acids long. The V end lost 6 bases, the J end lost 4 bases, and 9 bases lay between the germline ends. CDR1 and CDR2 from the germline V gene are DFQATT and SNEGSKA (reference sequence). In DNA, the CDR3 is TGCAGTGCAGATTCAAGCTATGGCTACACCTTC. This codes for CSADSSYGYTF.

The chain recombines TRBV30 with TRBJ2-2; D not certain. Germline V CDR1 and CDR2: GTSNPN, SVGIG (reference sequence). The CDR3 runs 13 residues. The ends were cut back, 4 bases at V and 2 bases at J, with 8 bases in the middle. The CDR3 is CAWMGSNTGELFF. CDR3 coding DNA: TGTGCCTGGATGGGCAGCAACACCGGGGAGCTGTTTTTT.

The rearrangement uses TRBV4-1 and TRBJ1-2, with a weak D call TRBD1 (6 bases). This CDR3 has 17 residues. Germline CDR1 and CDR2: MGHRA and YSYEKL. The V end lost 4 bases, the J end lost 6 bases, and 24 bases lay between the germline ends. The CDR3 DNA follows: TGCGCCAGCAGCCTCAAAGGCGCCGGGTCGGGGGGCGATGGCTACACCTTC. It specifies CASSLKGAGSGGDGYTF.